This T cell receptor beta chain was captured in a study of shared T cell receptors in the human thymus. Method: immunoSEQ multiplex PCR; TCRdb's copy keeps in-frame clones and lacks some. This sample has hundreds of thousands of clones; more than 75% occur once, and the top ten carry around 0.0099%. There are 11 residues in the CDR3. V was clipped by 6 bases and J by 4 bases, with 6 bases between them. The germline gives CDR1 ENHRY, CDR2 SYGVKD. The same specimen was also included in a second study, on human thymus T cells. That paper notes: Surgeons resected thymus tissue during corrective heart surgery.

The genes are TRBV10-3 and TRBJ1-1; D remains ambiguous. Sequences were obtained from thymocytes. This receptor was identified in a boy younger than two with a congenital heart defect. CDR3 in amino acids: CAIRTGTEAFF. CDR3 coding DNA: TGTGCCATCAGGACGGGCACTGAAGCTTTCTTT.